Described below is a single T cell receptor (beta chain) sequence and its context. With the read ending 3 residues before the CDR3 end, the germline J gene is used to fill in that end. Trimming shortened V by 4 bases and J by 5 bases, and 10 bases separated the two germline ends. The CDR3 extends over 13 amino acids. Germline assignment: CDR1 SGHNT and CDR2 YENEEA. This sample is drawn from a study of T cells in women clearing cervical HPV infection. TCRdb's table, derived via immunoSEQ multiplex PCR, lists solely in-frame clones and lacks some. The ten most abundant clones cover about 3.7% of a sample with around 35,000 clones.

This chain joins TRBV11-3 and TRBJ2-3; a possible D gene is TRBD2 (5 bases). The specimen was blood buffy coat. The source is a woman between 18 and 70 years old with a cervical HPV16 infection that either progressed to CIN3+ or cleared (not recorded which). This CDR3 reads CASSSRGEDTQYF. CDR3 DNA (partial): TGTGCCAGCAGCTCCCGGGGAGAAGATACG.